This T cell receptor (beta chain) is from a study of shared T cell receptors in the human thymus. Generated by immunoSEQ multiplex PCR, the TCRdb table keeps only in-frame clones and is missing some. The table lists 600,000 or so clones, 87% of them singletons. CDR3 size: 16 residues. Germline V CDR1 and CDR2: MNHNY, SVGAGI (reference sequence). The V and J ends lost 8 bases and 0 bases respectively, with 14 bases between them. These records were also assigned to another study, of human thymus T cells.

The sample taken for sequencing was thymocytes. The chain recombines TRBV6-6 with TRBJ1-6, with a weak D call TRBD1 (6 bases). This sequence originates from a boy less than two years old with a congenital heart defect. The CDR3 region is CASWEDRLSYNSPLHF. The CDR3 bases are TGTGCCAGCTGGGAAGACAGGCTCTCCTATAATTCACCCCTCCACTTT.